A selection of T cell receptor beta chains follows, all from one sample in a study of OX40 agonist ivuxolimab in advanced cancers. Produced via immunoSEQ multiplex PCR; TCRdb's table is partial and in-frame only. The sample comprises tens of thousands of clones, roughly 85% of which are singletons, and 2% to 2.5% rests with the top ten. Sequenced material: CD4+ or CD8+ T cells sorted from blood, taken in a trial of the OX40 agonist ivuxolimab. Receptor source: an adult with an advanced solid tumor such as melanoma, head and neck, liver or kidney cancer. Both conserved end residues are part of each CDR3. D genes are given only for firm matches. Clone size is shown for a subset of rows, as once, few, many or a class of expanded clone.

D gene: TRBD2
V gene: TRBV6-1
J gene: TRBJ2-1
clone size: .
CDR3 length: 14
CDR3 protein: CASGISGSSNEQFF
CDR3 DNA: TGTGCCAGTGGGATAAGCGGGAGTAGCAATGAGCAGTTCTTC

D gene: TRBD1
V gene: TRBV6-6
J gene: TRBJ2-5
clone size: .
CDR3 length: 12
CDR3 protein: CASSYARTGWDF
CDR3 DNA: TGTGCCAGCAGCTACGCCCGGACAGGGTGGGACTTC

D gene: .
V gene: TRBV5-1
J gene: TRBJ2-3
clone size: .
CDR3 length: 15
CDR3 protein: CASSLGVQSGATQYF
CDR3 DNA: TGCGCCAGCAGCTTGGGAGTTCAAAGTGGCGCTACGCAGTATTTT

D gene: .
V gene: TRBV7-2
J gene: TRBJ2-1
clone size: .
CDR3 length: 15
CDR3 protein: CASSLAPGSYNEQFF
CDR3 DNA: TGTGCCAGCAGCTTAGCGCCTGGCTCCTACAATGAGCAGTTCTTC

D gene: .
V gene: TRBV5-1
J gene: TRBJ2-1
clone size: .
CDR3 length: 15
CDR3 protein: CASSFNLWGDNEQFF
CDR3 DNA: TGCGCCAGCAGCTTTAATCTTTGGGGAGACAATGAGCAGTTCTTC

D gene: .
V gene: TRBV16
J gene: TRBJ1-1
clone size: .
CDR3 length: 14
CDR3 protein: CASRPAGANTEAFF
CDR3 DNA: TGTGCCAGCAGACCGGCCGGGGCGAACACTGAAGCTTTCTTT

D gene: .
V gene: TRBV30
J gene: TRBJ2-3
clone size: .
CDR3 length: 15
CDR3 protein: CAWSIGQRPTDTQYF
CDR3 DNA: TGTGCCTGGAGTATAGGACAGAGGCCCACAGATACGCAGTATTTT

D gene: .
V gene: TRBV2
J gene: TRBJ2-5
clone size: few
CDR3 length: 15
CDR3 protein: CASSPEAGYQETQYF
CDR3 DNA: TGTGCCAGCAGCCCCGAGGCAGGGTACCAAGAGACCCAGTACTTC

D gene: .
V gene: TRBV27
J gene: TRBJ2-7
clone size: .
CDR3 length: 16
CDR3 protein: CASSDNTGLQWGEQYF
CDR3 DNA: TGTGCCAGCAGTGACAATACAGGGCTCCAATGGGGCGAGCAGTACTTC

D gene: .
V gene: TRBV5-1
J gene: TRBJ2-7
clone size: .
CDR3 length: 13
CDR3 protein: CASSPSVNYEQYF
CDR3 DNA: TGCGCCAGCAGCCCCTCCGTCAACTACGAGCAGTACTTC

D gene: .
V gene: TRBV2
J gene: TRBJ2-1
clone size: once
CDR3 length: 15
CDR3 protein: CASSETGTQYNEQFF
CDR3 DNA: TGTGCCAGCAGTGAAACCGGGACCCAATACAATGAGCAGTTCTTC

D gene: .
V gene: TRBV7-9
J gene: TRBJ1-4
clone size: .
CDR3 length: 12
CDR3 protein: CASSQINEKLFF
CDR3 DNA: TGTGCCAGCAGTCAGATTAATGAAAAACTGTTTTTT

D gene: .
V gene: TRBV28
J gene: TRBJ2-7
clone size: .
CDR3 length: 13
CDR3 protein: CASRIDSSYEQYF
CDR3 DNA: TGTGCCAGCAGGATAGACAGCTCCTACGAGCAGTACTTC

D gene: .
V gene: TRBV9
J gene: TRBJ2-2
clone size: once
CDR3 length: 17
CDR3 protein: CASSVRSAGPNTGELFF
CDR3 DNA: TGTGCCAGCAGCGTAAGGTCGGCAGGTCCTAACACCGGGGAGCTGTTTTTT

D gene: .
V gene: TRBV18
J gene: TRBJ2-7
clone size: .
CDR3 length: 15
CDR3 protein: CASSPLEGGPYEQYF
CDR3 DNA: TGTGCCAGCTCACCCCTAGAGGGAGGCCCATACGAGCAGTACTTC

D gene: .
V gene: TRBV7-2
J gene: TRBJ2-3
clone size: .
CDR3 length: 17
CDR3 protein: CASSLGGRNRFTDTQYF
CDR3 DNA: TGTGCCAGCAGCTTAGGGGGACGGAACCGATTCACAGATACGCAGTATTTT

D gene: TRBD2
V gene: TRBV28
J gene: TRBJ2-2
clone size: .
CDR3 length: 15
CDR3 protein: CATLIGGVNTGELFF
CDR3 DNA: TGTGCCACCTTAATTGGGGGGGTCAACACCGGGGAGCTGTTTTTT

D gene: .
V gene: TRBV5-4
J gene: TRBJ1-2
clone size: .
CDR3 length: 16
CDR3 protein: CASSPGGAAVVYGYTF
CDR3 DNA: TGTGCCAGCAGCCCCGGGGGGGCGGCAGTAGTCTATGGCTACACCTTC

D gene: .
V gene: TRBV5-1
J gene: TRBJ2-5
clone size: few
CDR3 length: 14
CDR3 protein: CASSGGAEGETQYF
CDR3 DNA: TGCGCCAGCAGCGGGGGGGCGGAGGGAGAGACCCAGTACTTC

D gene: TRBD1
V gene: TRBV6-1
J gene: TRBJ1-6
clone size: .
CDR3 length: 14
CDR3 protein: CASSETQGATPLHF
CDR3 DNA: TGTGCCAGCAGTGAAACCCAGGGGGCCACACCCCTCCACTTT

D gene: TRBD1
V gene: TRBV6-5
J gene: TRBJ1-5
clone size: .
CDR3 length: 16
CDR3 protein: CASSYTGDGGNQPQHF
CDR3 DNA: TGTGCCAGCAGTTATACAGGGGATGGGGGCAATCAGCCCCAGCATTTT

D gene: TRBD2
V gene: TRBV9
J gene: TRBJ2-7
clone size: .
CDR3 length: 16
CDR3 protein: CASSPWGGVRTYEQYF
CDR3 DNA: TGTGCCAGCAGCCCATGGGGGGGGGTACGGACCTACGAGCAGTACTTC

D gene: TRBD1
V gene: TRBV14
J gene: TRBJ1-1
clone size: .
CDR3 length: 16
CDR3 protein: CASSQEVGQGYTEAFF
CDR3 DNA: TGTGCCAGCAGCCAAGAAGTCGGACAGGGATACACTGAAGCTTTCTTT

D gene: .
V gene: TRBV9
J gene: TRBJ2-2
clone size: .
CDR3 length: 13
CDR3 protein: CASSTDNTGELFF
CDR3 DNA: TGTGCCAGCAGCACTGACAACACCGGGGAGCTGTTTTTT

D gene: .
V gene: TRBV2
J gene: TRBJ1-1
clone size: .
CDR3 length: 13
CDR3 protein: CASSVMRSTEAFF
CDR3 DNA: TGTGCCAGCAGTGTGATGAGGAGCACTGAAGCTTTCTTT

D gene: .
V gene: TRBV6-5
J gene: TRBJ1-1
clone size: .
CDR3 length: 16
CDR3 protein: CASSSPGRGVNTEAFF
CDR3 DNA: TGTGCCAGCAGTTCCCCGGGTCGGGGGGTGAACACTGAAGCTTTCTTT

D gene: TRBD1
V gene: TRBV30
J gene: TRBJ2-7
clone size: .
CDR3 length: 13
CDR3 protein: CAWSGQGVHEQYF
CDR3 DNA: TGTGCCTGGAGCGGGCAGGGGGTACACGAGCAGTACTTC

D gene: TRBD2
V gene: TRBV5-1
J gene: TRBJ2-1
clone size: .
CDR3 length: 15
CDR3 protein: CASSFTAGEGNEQFF
CDR3 DNA: TGCGCCAGCAGCTTCACGGCGGGAGAAGGGAATGAGCAGTTCTTC

D gene: .
V gene: TRBV28
J gene: TRBJ1-5
clone size: .
CDR3 length: 13
CDR3 protein: CASSWPGNQPQHF
CDR3 DNA: TGTGCCAGCAGTTGGCCGGGAAATCAGCCCCAGCATTTT

D gene: .
V gene: TRBV7-2
J gene: TRBJ1-2
clone size: .
CDR3 length: 14
CDR3 protein: CASSLKGVRHGYTF
CDR3 DNA: TGTGCCAGCAGCTTAAAGGGCGTCAGACATGGCTACACCTTC

D gene: .
V gene: TRBV19
J gene: TRBJ1-5
clone size: few
CDR3 length: 13
CDR3 protein: CASKAREGQPQHF
CDR3 DNA: TGTGCCAGCAAAGCAAGGGAGGGTCAGCCCCAGCATTTT

D gene: .
V gene: TRBV6-1
J gene: TRBJ2-2
clone size: .
CDR3 length: 16
CDR3 protein: CASSEVGGWDTGELFF
CDR3 DNA: TGTGCCAGCAGTGAAGTAGGCGGCTGGGACACCGGGGAGCTGTTTTTT

D gene: .
V gene: TRBV19
J gene: TRBJ2-7
clone size: once
CDR3 length: 14
CDR3 protein: CASSRGPGPYEQYF
CDR3 DNA: TGTGCCAGTAGTAGAGGACCTGGTCCGTACGAGCAGTACTTC

D gene: .
V gene: TRBV14
J gene: TRBJ1-4
clone size: .
CDR3 length: 15
CDR3 protein: CASSKLLTTNEKLFF
CDR3 DNA: TGTGCCAGCAGCAAGTTGCTGACAACTAATGAAAAACTGTTTTTT

D gene: .
V gene: TRBV28
J gene: TRBJ1-2
clone size: .
CDR3 length: 13
CDR3 protein: CASSLQVVYGYTF
CDR3 DNA: TGTGCCAGCAGTCTCCAGGTGGTTTATGGCTACACCTTC

D gene: TRBD1
V gene: TRBV7-7
J gene: TRBJ2-1
clone size: .
CDR3 length: 14
CDR3 protein: CASSLGDSLNEQFF
CDR3 DNA: TGTGCCAGCAGCTTAGGGGACAGCCTCAATGAGCAGTTCTTC

D gene: TRBD2
V gene: TRBV18
J gene: TRBJ2-1
clone size: once
CDR3 length: 16
CDR3 protein: CASSVRTSGSGNEQFF
CDR3 DNA: TGTGCCAGCTCAGTTAGGACTAGCGGGAGCGGCAATGAGCAGTTCTTC

D gene: .
V gene: TRBV4-2
J gene: TRBJ1-1
clone size: .
CDR3 length: 14
CDR3 protein: CASSQDPGGRGAFF
CDR3 DNA: TGTGCCAGCAGCCAAGACCCCGGGGGCAGGGGCGCTTTCTTT

D gene: TRBD2
V gene: TRBV30
J gene: TRBJ2-1
clone size: once
CDR3 length: 14
CDR3 protein: CAWSVGGGAREQFF
CDR3 DNA: TGTGCCTGGAGTGTGGGCGGGGGGGCCCGGGAGCAGTTCTTC

D gene: .
V gene: TRBV19
J gene: TRBJ2-7
clone size: .
CDR3 length: 14
CDR3 protein: CASSAGGRTNEQYF
CDR3 DNA: TGTGCCAGTAGCGCCGGGGGACGGACCAACGAGCAGTACTTC

D gene: TRBD2
V gene: TRBV5-1
J gene: TRBJ2-1
clone size: .
CDR3 length: 15
CDR3 protein: CASSLAGGGYNEQFF
CDR3 DNA: TGCGCCAGCAGCTTGGCTGGCGGGGGGTACAATGAGCAGTTCTTC

D gene: TRBD1
V gene: TRBV23-1
J gene: TRBJ2-7
clone size: .
CDR3 length: 16
CDR3 protein: CASSQHLDRGTYEQYF
CDR3 DNA: TGCGCCAGCAGTCAACACCTAGACAGGGGGACCTACGAGCAGTACTTC

D gene: .
V gene: TRBV11-3
J gene: TRBJ2-3
clone size: .
CDR3 length: 13
CDR3 protein: CASSRRGTDTQYF
CDR3 DNA: TGTGCCAGCAGCAGAAGGGGAACAGATACGCAGTATTTT

D gene: .
V gene: TRBV5-1
J gene: TRBJ2-7
clone size: .
CDR3 length: 11
CDR3 protein: CASSSDHEQYF
CDR3 DNA: TGCGCCAGCAGCTCCGACCACGAGCAGTACTTC

D gene: .
V gene: TRBV27
J gene: TRBJ1-6
clone size: .
CDR3 length: 14
CDR3 protein: CASSFPTGNSPLHF
CDR3 DNA: TGTGCCAGCAGTTTTCCGACCGGCAATTCACCCCTCCACTTT

D gene: TRBD1
V gene: TRBV27
J gene: TRBJ1-5
clone size: .
CDR3 length: 14
CDR3 protein: CASRGQGSNQPQHF
CDR3 DNA: TGTGCCAGCCGGGGACAGGGGAGCAATCAGCCCCAGCATTTT

D gene: TRBD2
V gene: TRBV9
J gene: TRBJ2-3
clone size: .
CDR3 length: 18
CDR3 protein: CASSVATTSGALTDTQYF
CDR3 DNA: TGTGCCAGCAGCGTAGCTACGACGAGCGGGGCTCTCACAGATACGCAGTATTTT

D gene: .
V gene: TRBV18
J gene: TRBJ1-1
clone size: .
CDR3 length: 12
CDR3 protein: CASSPVGPEAFF
CDR3 DNA: TGTGCCAGCTCACCAGTGGGACCTGAAGCTTTCTTT

D gene: .
V gene: TRBV6-5
J gene: TRBJ2-5
clone size: .
CDR3 length: 12
CDR3 protein: CASSEIPGTQYF
CDR3 DNA: TGTGCCAGCAGTGAAATCCCCGGGACCCAGTACTTC

D gene: TRBD1
V gene: TRBV19
J gene: TRBJ1-3
clone size: .
CDR3 length: 15
CDR3 protein: CATRRDRGFGNTIYF
CDR3 DNA: TGTGCCACCCGTAGGGACAGGGGGTTTGGAAACACCATATATTTT

D gene: TRBD2
V gene: TRBV30
J gene: TRBJ2-1
clone size: .
CDR3 length: 18
CDR3 protein: CAWSVLVLSSAGGIEQFF
CDR3 DNA: TGTGCCTGGAGTGTACTAGTTTTATCGTCAGCGGGAGGTATTGAGCAGTTCTTC

D gene: TRBD1
V gene: TRBV6-5
J gene: TRBJ1-2
clone size: .
CDR3 length: 14
CDR3 protein: CASSYSRGQGGYTF
CDR3 DNA: TGTGCCAGCAGTTACTCCCGCGGACAGGGCGGCTACACCTTC

D gene: TRBD1
V gene: TRBV5-1
J gene: TRBJ1-4
clone size: .
CDR3 length: 15
CDR3 protein: CASSLSGTGYEKLFF
CDR3 DNA: TGCGCCAGCAGCTTGTCCGGGACAGGGTATGAAAAACTGTTTTTT

D gene: .
V gene: TRBV9
J gene: TRBJ1-1
clone size: once
CDR3 length: 15
CDR3 protein: CASSVVAGLNTEAFF
CDR3 DNA: TGTGCCAGCAGCGTAGTAGCGGGATTGAACACTGAAGCTTTCTTT

D gene: .
V gene: TRBV5-5
J gene: TRBJ2-7
clone size: .
CDR3 length: 15
CDR3 protein: CASSNTGKRTYEQYF
CDR3 DNA: TGTGCCAGCTCAAACACAGGTAAAAGGACTTACGAGCAGTACTTC

D gene: .
V gene: TRBV30
J gene: TRBJ2-2
clone size: once
CDR3 length: 13
CDR3 protein: CAWSAFSPGELFF
CDR3 DNA: TGTGCCTGGAGTGCCTTTTCCCCCGGGGAGCTGTTTTTT

D gene: .
V gene: TRBV27
J gene: TRBJ2-7
clone size: .
CDR3 length: 13
CDR3 protein: CAIPRDISYEQYF
CDR3 DNA: TGTGCCATCCCGCGGGACATTTCCTACGAGCAGTACTTC

D gene: .
V gene: TRBV5-8
J gene: TRBJ1-3
clone size: .
CDR3 length: 19
CDR3 protein: CASTLEDLTSGVWGNTIYF
CDR3 DNA: TGTGCCAGCACCCTTGAGGATCTCACGTCCGGTGTGTGGGGAAACACCATATATTTT